The text below deals with one T cell receptor (beta chain). This specimen comes from a study of blood T cells in healthy people across ages. A second about 7 to 12 cycle PCR used barcoded and J-beta primers. A template-switch adaptor with 12 random nucleotides tagged each cDNA molecule. TCRdb re-analysed the 5' RACE reads in MiXCR, keeping a single row per CDR3 protein. The sample lists 800,000 to 950,000 distinct CDR3 sequences, around 48% occurring once. The CDR3 length is 13 residues. Trimming pared 4 bases from V and 4 bases from J, leaving 10 bases between. Germline CDR1 is MNHEY and CDR2 is SMNVEV (reference sequence).

Sequencing was done on a sample of blood. V is TRBV27 and J is TRBJ2-5; D is possibly TRBD1 (5 bases). The TCR originated in a man aged 25-45 years in good health. This CDR3 reads CASSSTVLETQYF. CDR3 coding DNA: TGTGCCAGCAGTTCGACAGTACTAGAGACCCAGTACTTC.